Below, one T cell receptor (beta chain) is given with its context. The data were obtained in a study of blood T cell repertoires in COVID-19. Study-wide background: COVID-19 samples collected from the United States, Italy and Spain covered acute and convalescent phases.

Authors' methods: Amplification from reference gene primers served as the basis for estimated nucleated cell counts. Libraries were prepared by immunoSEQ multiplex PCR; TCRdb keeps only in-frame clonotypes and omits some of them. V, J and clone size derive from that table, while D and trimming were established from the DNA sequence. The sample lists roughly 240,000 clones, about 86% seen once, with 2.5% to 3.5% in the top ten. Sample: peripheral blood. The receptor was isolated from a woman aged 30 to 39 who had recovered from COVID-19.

CDR3 DNA sequence: TGTGCCAGTAGTATGGGGCAGGGATTATACGAGCAGTACTTC. Protein: CASSMGQGLYEQYF. This chain connects TRBV19 to TRBJ2-7; the D gene is possibly TRBD1 (5 bases). The germline V gene has CDR1 LNHDA and CDR2 SQIVND (reference sequence). V lost 3 bases to trimming and J lost 4 bases, with 13 bases between them. CDR3 size: 14 residues.